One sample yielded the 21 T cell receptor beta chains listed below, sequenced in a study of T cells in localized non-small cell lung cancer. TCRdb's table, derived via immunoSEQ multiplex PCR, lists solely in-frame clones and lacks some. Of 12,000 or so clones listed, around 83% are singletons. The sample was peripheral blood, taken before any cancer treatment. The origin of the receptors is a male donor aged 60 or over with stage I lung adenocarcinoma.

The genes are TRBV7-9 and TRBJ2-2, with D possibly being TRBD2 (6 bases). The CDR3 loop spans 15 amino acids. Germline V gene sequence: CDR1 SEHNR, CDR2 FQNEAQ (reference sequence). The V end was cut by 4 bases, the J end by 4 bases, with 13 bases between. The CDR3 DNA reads TGTGCCAGCAGCTGGGACTTCATGGCCACCGGGGAGCTGTTTTTT. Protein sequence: CASSWDFMATGELFF.

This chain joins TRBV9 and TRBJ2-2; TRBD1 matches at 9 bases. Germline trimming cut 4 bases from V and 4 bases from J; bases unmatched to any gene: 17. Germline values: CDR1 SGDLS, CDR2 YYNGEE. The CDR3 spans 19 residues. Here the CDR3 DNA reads TGTGCCAGCAGCCCGACTCACAGGGGGGGGACAGGGCCCACCGGGGAGCTGTTTTTT. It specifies CASSPTHRGGTGPTGELFF.

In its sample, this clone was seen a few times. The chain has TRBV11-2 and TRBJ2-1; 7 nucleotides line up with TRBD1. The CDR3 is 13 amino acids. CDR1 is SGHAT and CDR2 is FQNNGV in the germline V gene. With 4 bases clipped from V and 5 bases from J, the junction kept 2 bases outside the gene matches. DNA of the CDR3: TGTGCCAGCAGCTCCGGGACAGACAATGAGCAGTTCTTC. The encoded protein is CASSSGTDNEQFF.

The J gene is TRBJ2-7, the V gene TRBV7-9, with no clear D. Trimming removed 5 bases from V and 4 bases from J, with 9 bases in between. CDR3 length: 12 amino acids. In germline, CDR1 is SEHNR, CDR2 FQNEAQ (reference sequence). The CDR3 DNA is TGTGCCAGCAGCCCTCTAGGGTACGAGCAGTACTTC. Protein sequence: CASSPLGYEQYF.

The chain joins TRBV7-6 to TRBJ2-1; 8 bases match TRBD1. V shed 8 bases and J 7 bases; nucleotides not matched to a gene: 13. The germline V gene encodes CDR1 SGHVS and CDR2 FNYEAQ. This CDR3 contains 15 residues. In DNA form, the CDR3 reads TGTGCCAGCTCCCGGGGGCAGGGGGCGCAAAATGAGCAGTTCTTC. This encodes CASSRGQGAQNEQFF.

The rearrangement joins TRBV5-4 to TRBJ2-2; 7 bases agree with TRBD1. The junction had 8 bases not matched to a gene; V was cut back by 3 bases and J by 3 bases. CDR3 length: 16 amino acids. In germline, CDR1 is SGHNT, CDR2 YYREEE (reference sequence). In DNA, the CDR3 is TGTGCCAGCAGCTCCCCCCGGACAGGAGACACCGGGGAGCTGTTTTTT. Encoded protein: CASSSPRTGDTGELFF.

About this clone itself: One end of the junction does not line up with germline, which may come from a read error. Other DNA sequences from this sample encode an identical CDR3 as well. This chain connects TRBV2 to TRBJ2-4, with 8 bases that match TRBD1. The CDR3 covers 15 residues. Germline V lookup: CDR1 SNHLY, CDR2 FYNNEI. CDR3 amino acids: CVSSLGQGGKNIQYF. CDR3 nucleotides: TGTGTCAGCTCCTTAGGACAGGGTGGCAAAAACATTCAGTACTTC.

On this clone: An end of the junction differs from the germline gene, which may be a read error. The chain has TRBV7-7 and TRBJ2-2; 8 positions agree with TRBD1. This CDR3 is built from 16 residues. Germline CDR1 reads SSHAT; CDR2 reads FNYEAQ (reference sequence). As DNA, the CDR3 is TGTGCTAGCAGCCCCCGGACAGGGCAGACTACCGGGGAGCTGTTTTTT. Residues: CASSPRTGQTTGELFF.

CDR3 nucleotide sequence: TGTGCCAGCAGTTGGAGGGGGGCTGGTGAGACCCAGTACTTC. Its translation is CASSWRGAGETQYF. The rearrangement joins TRBV5-6 to TRBJ2-5; D could derive from TRBD1 or TRBD2 (6 bases each). The CDR3 is 14 amino acids. With 5 bases removed from V and 5 bases from J, the gap between germline ends came to 16 bases. Per the germline V gene, CDR1 is SGHDT and CDR2 is YYEEEE. Drawing the rest from reference TRBV5-6 and TRBJ2-5, the complete variable domain is DAGVTQSPTHLIKTRGQQVTLRCSPKSGHDTVSWYQQALGQGPQFIFQYYEEEERQRGNFPDRFSGHQFPNYSSELNVNALLLGDSALYLCASSWRGAGETQYFGPGTRLLVL.

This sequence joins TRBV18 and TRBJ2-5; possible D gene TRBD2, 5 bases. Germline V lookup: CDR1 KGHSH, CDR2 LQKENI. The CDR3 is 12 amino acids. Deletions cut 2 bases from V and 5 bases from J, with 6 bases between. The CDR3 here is CASSPGEETQYF. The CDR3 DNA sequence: TGTGCCAGCTCACCAGGGGAGGAGACCCAGTACTTC.

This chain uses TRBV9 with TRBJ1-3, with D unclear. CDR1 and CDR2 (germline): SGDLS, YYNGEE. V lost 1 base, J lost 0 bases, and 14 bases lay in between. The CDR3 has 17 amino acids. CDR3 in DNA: TGTGCCAGCAGCGTACTTGACACATCCTACTCTGGAAACACCATATATTTT. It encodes CASSVLDTSYSGNTIYF.

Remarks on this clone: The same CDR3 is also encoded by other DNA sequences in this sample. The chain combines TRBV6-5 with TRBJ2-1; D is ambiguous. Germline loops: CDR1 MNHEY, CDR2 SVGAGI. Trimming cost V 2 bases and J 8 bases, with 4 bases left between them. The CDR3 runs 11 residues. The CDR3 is CASSYLDEQFF. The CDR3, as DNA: TGTGCCAGCAGTTACCTAGATGAGCAGTTCTTC.

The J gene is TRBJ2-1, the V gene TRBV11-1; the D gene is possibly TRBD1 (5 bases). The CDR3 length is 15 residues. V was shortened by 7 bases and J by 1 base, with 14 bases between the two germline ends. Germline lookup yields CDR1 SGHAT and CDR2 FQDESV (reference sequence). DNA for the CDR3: TGTGCCAGCAACTCCCAGGGTTGGTCCTACAATGAGCAGTTCTTC. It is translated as CASNSQGWSYNEQFF. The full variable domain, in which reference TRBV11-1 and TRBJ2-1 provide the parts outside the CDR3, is EAEVAQSPRYKITEKSQAVAFWCDPISGHATLYWYRQILGQGPELLVQFQDESVVDDSQLPKDRFSAERLKGVDSTLKIQPAELGDSAMYLCASNSQGWSYNEQFFGPGTRLTVL.

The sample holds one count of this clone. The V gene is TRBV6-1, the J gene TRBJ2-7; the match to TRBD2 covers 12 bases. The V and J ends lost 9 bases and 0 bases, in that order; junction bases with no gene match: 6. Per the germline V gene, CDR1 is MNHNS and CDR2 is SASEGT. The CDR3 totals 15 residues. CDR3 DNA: TGTGCCAGTCGGAGGACTAGCGGGAACTCCTACGAGCAGTACTTC. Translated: CASRRTSGNSYEQYF.

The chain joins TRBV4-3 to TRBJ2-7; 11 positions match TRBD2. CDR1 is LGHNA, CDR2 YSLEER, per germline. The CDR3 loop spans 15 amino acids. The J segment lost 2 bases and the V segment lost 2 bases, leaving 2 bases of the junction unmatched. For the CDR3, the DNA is TGCGCCAGCAGCCAAATAGCGGGAGGGCCCTACGAGCAGTACTTC. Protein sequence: CASSQIAGGPYEQYF.

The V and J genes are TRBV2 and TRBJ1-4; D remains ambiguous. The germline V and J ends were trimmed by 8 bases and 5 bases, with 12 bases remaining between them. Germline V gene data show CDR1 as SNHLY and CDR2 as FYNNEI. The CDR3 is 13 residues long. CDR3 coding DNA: TGTGCCAGCGATTTGGACGGGAATGAAAAACTGTTTTTT. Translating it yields CASDLDGNEKLFF.

The chain's CDR3 is CASSLWAGKAFF. CDR3 DNA sequence: TGTGCCAGCAGTTTATGGGCGGGGAAAGCTTTCTTT. The V gene is TRBV28, the J gene TRBJ1-1; D is uncertain. Trimming pared 0 bases from V and 9 bases from J, leaving 8 bases between. Germline loops: CDR1 MDHEN, CDR2 SYDVKM. The CDR3 is made up of 12 amino acids.

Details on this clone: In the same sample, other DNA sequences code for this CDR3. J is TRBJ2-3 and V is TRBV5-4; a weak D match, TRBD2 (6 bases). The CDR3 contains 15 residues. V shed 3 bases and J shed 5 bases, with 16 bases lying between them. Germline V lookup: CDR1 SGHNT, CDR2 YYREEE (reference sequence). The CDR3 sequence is CASSYSGPAKDTQYF. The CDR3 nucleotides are TGTGCCAGCAGCTACAGCGGGCCTGCCAAAGATACGCAGTATTTT.

This CDR3 reads CAWIMETQYF. In DNA form, the CDR3 reads TGTGCCTGGATAATGGAGACCCAGTACTTC. The genes are TRBV30 and TRBJ2-5; D uncertain. V dropped 4 bases and J dropped 5 bases, with 5 bases sitting between them. Germline-derived CDR1 and CDR2 are GTSNPN and SVGIG (reference sequence). The CDR3 extends over 10 amino acids.

CDR3: CASSPTARTEKLFF. CDR3 nucleotide sequence: TGTGCCAGCTCACCAACAGCTCGTACGGAAAAACTGTTTTTT. The chain combines TRBV18 with TRBJ1-4; no clear D gene. Germline CDR1 and CDR2: KGHSH and LQKENI. The CDR3 consists of 14 residues. V was shortened by 2 bases and J by 8 bases, with 12 bases between the two germline ends.

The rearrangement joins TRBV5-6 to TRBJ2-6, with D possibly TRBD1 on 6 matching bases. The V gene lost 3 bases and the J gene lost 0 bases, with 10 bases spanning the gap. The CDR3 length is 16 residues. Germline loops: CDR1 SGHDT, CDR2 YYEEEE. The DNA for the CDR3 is TGTGCCAGCAGCTATCGGGACATCTCTGGGGCCAACGTCCTGACTTTC. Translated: CASSYRDISGANVLTF.